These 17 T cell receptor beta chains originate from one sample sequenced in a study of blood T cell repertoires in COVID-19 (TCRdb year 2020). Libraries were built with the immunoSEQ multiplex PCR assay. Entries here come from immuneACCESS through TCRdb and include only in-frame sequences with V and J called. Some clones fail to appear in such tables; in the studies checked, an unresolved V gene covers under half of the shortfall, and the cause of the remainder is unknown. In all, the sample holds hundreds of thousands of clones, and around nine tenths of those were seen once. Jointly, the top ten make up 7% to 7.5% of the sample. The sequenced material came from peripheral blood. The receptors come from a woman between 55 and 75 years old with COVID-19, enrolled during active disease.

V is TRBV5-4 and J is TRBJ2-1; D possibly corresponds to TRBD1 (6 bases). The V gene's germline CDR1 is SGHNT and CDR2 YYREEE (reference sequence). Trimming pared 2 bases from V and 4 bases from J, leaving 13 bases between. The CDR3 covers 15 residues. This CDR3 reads CASSFQGNYYNEQFF. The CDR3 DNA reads TGTGCCAGCAGCTTCCAGGGGAACTATTACAATGAGCAGTTCTTC.

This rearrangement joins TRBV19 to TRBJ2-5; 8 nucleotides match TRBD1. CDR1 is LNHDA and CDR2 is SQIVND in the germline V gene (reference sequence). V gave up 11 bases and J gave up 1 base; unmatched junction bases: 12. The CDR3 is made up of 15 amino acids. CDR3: CACSSGQVVQETQYF. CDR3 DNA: TGTGCCTGCTCCTCGGGACAGGTGGTCCAAGAGACCCAGTACTTC.

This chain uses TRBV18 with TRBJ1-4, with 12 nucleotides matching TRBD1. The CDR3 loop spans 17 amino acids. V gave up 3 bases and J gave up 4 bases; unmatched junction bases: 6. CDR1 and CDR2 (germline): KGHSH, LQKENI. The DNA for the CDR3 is TGTGCCAGCTCACCTGGGGACAGGGGGCTCGTTAATGAAAAACTGTTTTTT. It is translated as CASSPGDRGLVNEKLFF.

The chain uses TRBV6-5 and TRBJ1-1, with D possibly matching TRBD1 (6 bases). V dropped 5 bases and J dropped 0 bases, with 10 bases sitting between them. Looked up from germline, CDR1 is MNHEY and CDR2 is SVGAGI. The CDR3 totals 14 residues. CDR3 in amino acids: CASSITGLNTEAFF. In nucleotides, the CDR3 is TGTGCCAGCAGTATTACAGGGCTGAACACTGAAGCTTTCTTT.

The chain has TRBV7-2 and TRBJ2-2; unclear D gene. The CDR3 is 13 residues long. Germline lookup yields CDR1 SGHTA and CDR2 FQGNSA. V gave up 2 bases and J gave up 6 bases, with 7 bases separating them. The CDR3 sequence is CASSLSPPGELFF. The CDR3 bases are TGTGCCAGCAGCTTAAGCCCCCCCGGGGAGCTGTTTTTT.

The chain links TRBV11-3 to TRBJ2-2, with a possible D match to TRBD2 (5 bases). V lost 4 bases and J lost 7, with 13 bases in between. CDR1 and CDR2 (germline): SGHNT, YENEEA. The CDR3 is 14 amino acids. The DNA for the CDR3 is TGTGCCAGCAGCTCCCCGGACCGGGGCGGGGAGCTGTTTTTT. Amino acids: CASSSPDRGGELFF.

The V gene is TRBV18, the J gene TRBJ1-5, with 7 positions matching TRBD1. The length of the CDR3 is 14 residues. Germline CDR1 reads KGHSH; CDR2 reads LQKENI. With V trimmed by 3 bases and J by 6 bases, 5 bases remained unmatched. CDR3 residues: CASSPDRAVQPQHF. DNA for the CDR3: TGTGCCAGCTCACCCGACAGGGCGGTTCAGCCCCAGCATTTT.

CDR3 residues: CALAYRDRVLTEAFF. In DNA, the CDR3 is TGTGCCTTGGCGTACCGGGACAGGGTTCTCACTGAAGCTTTCTTT. This chain connects TRBV30 to TRBJ1-1, with 9 bases fitting TRBD1. Losses at the gene ends were 7 bases for V and 4 bases for J; bases not matched to a gene: 13. From germline, CDR1 is GTSNPN and CDR2 SVGIG (reference sequence). The CDR3 covers 15 residues.

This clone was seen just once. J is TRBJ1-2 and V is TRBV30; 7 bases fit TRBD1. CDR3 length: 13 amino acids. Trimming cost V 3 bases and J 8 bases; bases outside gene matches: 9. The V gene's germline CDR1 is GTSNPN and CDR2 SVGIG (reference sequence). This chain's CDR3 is CAWRTGAYMGYTF. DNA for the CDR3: TGTGCCTGGAGAACAGGGGCCTATATGGGCTACACCTTC.

CDR3 DNA: TGTGCCAGCAGCCACTCCTCGGGTGTGACTGAAGCTTTCTTT. This translates into CASSHSSGVTEAFF. V is TRBV3-1 (or the pseudogene TRBV3-2) and J is TRBJ1-1; D ambiguous. Germline V gene lookup returns CDR1 LGHDT and CDR2 YNNKEL (reference sequence). The CDR3 runs to 14 residues. Trimming shortened V by 3 bases and J by 5 bases, and 13 bases separated the two germline ends.

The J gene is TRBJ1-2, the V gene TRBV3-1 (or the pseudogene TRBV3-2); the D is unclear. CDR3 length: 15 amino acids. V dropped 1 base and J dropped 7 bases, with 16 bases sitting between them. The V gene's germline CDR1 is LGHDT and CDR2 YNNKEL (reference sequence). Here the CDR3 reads CASSQGAGISSGYTF. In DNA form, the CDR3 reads TGTGCCAGCAGCCAAGGGGCGGGGATCAGCTCTGGCTACACCTTC.

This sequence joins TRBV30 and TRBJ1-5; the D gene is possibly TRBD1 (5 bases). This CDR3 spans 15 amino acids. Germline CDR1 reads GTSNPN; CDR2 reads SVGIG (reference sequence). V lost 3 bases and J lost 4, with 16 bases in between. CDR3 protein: CAWSWGEGGNQPQHF. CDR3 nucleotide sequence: TGTGCCTGGAGCTGGGGGGAAGGAGGAAATCAGCCCCAGCATTTT.

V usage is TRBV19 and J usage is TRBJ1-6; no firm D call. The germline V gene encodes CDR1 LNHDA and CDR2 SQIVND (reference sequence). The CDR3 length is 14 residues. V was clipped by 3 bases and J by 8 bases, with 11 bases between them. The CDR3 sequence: CASSIPFRDSPLHF. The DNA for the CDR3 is TGTGCCAGTAGTATCCCTTTCCGGGATTCACCCCTCCACTTT.

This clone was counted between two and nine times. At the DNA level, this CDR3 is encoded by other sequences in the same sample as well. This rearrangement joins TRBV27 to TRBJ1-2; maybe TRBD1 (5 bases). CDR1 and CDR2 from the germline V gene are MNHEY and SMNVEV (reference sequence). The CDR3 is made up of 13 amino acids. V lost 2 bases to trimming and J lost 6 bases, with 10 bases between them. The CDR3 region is CASSLGQGDGYTF. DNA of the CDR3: TGTGCCAGCAGTTTAGGGCAGGGTGATGGCTACACCTTC.

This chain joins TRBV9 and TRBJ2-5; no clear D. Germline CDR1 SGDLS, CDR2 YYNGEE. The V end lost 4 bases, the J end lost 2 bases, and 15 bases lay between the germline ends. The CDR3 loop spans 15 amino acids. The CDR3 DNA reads TGTGCCAGCAGCCCCTTATTTGCGCGGCAAGAGACCCAGTACTTC. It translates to CASSPLFARQETQYF.

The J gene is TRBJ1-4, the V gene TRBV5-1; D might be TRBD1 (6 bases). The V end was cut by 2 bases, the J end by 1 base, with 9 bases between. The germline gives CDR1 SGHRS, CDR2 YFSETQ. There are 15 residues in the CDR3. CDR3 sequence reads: CASSFGTRTNEKLFF. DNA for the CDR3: TGCGCCAGCAGCTTCGGGACAAGAACTAATGAAAAACTGTTTTTT.

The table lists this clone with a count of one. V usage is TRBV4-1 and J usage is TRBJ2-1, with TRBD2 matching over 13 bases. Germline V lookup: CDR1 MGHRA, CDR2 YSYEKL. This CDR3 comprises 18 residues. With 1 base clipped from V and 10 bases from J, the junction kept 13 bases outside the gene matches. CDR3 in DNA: TGCGCCAGCAGCCAAGGAAAGCTACTAGCGGGGGGGCCCGGGGAGCAGTTCTTC. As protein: CASSQGKLLAGGPGEQFF.